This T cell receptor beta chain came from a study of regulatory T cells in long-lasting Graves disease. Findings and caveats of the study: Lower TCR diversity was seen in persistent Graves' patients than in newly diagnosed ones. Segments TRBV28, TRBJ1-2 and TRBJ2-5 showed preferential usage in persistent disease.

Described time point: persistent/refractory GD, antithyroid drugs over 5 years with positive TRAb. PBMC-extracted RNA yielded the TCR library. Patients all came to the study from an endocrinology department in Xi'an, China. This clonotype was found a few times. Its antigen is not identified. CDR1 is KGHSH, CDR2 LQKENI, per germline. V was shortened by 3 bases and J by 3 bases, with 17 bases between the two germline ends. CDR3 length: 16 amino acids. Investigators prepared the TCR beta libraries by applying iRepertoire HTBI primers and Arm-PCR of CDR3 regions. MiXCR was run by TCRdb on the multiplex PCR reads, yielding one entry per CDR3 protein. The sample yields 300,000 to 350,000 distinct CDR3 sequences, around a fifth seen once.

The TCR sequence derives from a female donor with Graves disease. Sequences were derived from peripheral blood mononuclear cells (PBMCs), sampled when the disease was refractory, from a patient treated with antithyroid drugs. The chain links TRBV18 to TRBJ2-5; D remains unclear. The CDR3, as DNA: TGTGCCAGCTCACCTCGAGTAGGGCTAATCAAAGAGACCCAGTACTTC. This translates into CASSPRVGLIKETQYF.